A single sample is the source of the 31 T cell receptor beta chains below, sequenced in a study of patients and donors after allogeneic stem cell transplantation. Via MiXCR, TCRdb re-called the RT-PCR reads, giving one row per CDR3 protein. The sample carries tens of thousands of distinct CDR3 sequences, around 7.9% recorded once. The material sequenced was blood, either unsorted or a sorted T cell fraction (not recorded which). These TCRs come from a human donor who was either an allogeneic HSCT recipient or a stem cell or donor lymphocyte infusion donor (not recorded which). It is not recorded whose cells these are; they may come from a transplant donor.

This clonotype was seen repeatedly, ten times or more. The CDR3 DNA reads as TGCGCCAGCAGTCCCGGGACTAGCGGGGGGCCCCGGGGTGAGCAGTTCTTC. Translating it yields CASSPGTSGGPRGEQFF. This chain links TRBV10-1 with TRBJ2-1, with 15 nucleotides matching TRBD2. The length of the CDR3 is 17 residues. V gave up 5 bases and J gave up 9 bases; unmatched junction bases: 11. Germline loops: CDR1 WNHNN, CDR2 SYGVQD (reference sequence).

Of note for this clonotype: A much larger clone lies a single base off, so this may be a read error. The CDR3 DNA reads as TGTGCCAGCAGCTTCCGGGTCAGGGGGTTTTCTGGAAACACCATATATTTT. It specifies CASSFRVRGFSGNTIYF. V and J are TRBV9 and TRBJ1-3; 7 bases align to TRBD1. The CDR3 is 17 residues long. Germline lookup yields CDR1 SGDLS and CDR2 YYNGEE. V was clipped by 4 bases and J by 1 base; unmatched bases: 11.

The V gene is TRBV20-1, the J gene TRBJ2-7, with D unclear. This CDR3 is built from 13 residues. V was clipped by 5 bases and J by 5 bases, with 16 bases between them. CDR1 is DFQATT and CDR2 is SNEGSKA in the germline V gene (reference sequence). Here the CDR3 DNA reads TGCAGTGCTTACTTGGCCTCCCGGGACGAGCAGTACTTC. Protein product: CSAYLASRDEQYF.

This clonotype was recorded many times. The rearrangement links TRBV7-9 to TRBJ2-3, with a tentative D call TRBD2 (5 bases). The V gene's germline CDR1 is SEHNR and CDR2 FQNEAQ (reference sequence). CDR3 length: 15 residues. Between the trimmed V and J ends, which lost 1 base and 3 bases, there was a span of 11 bases. CDR3 residues: CASSLVQTITDTQYF. Here the CDR3 DNA reads TGTGCCAGCAGCTTAGTCCAGACTATAACAGATACGCAGTATTTT.

This clonotype has at least ten counts. The J gene is TRBJ1-2, the V gene TRBV28, with 9 bases that match TRBD1. CDR3 length equals 15 residues. The V gene end was trimmed by 5 bases and the J gene end by 2 bases; junction bases not matched to a gene: 6. Germline lookup yields CDR1 MDHEN and CDR2 SYDVKM. The CDR3 bases are TGTGCCAGCAGTCCCTGGGACAGGGAAAACTATGGCTACACCTTC. It specifies CASSPWDRENYGYTF.

The rearrangement links TRBV7-9 to TRBJ1-2; unclear D gene. CDR1 is SEHNR, CDR2 FQNEAQ, per germline (reference sequence). The CDR3 runs to 15 residues. With 1 base removed from V and 2 bases from J, the gap between germline ends came to 11 bases. The CDR3 reads CASSLVKGPNYGYTF. The CDR3 DNA sequence: TGTGCCAGCAGCTTAGTTAAGGGCCCGAACTATGGCTACACCTTC.

This chain links TRBV11-1 with TRBJ2-6; TRBD1 matches 7 bases. The CDR3 has 20 amino acids. Germline V gene lookup returns CDR1 SGHAT and CDR2 FQDESV (reference sequence). V gave up 1 base and J gave up 2 bases; unmatched junction bases: 14. CDR3 protein: CASSLVRGTQRGPGANVLTF. In DNA, the CDR3 is TGTGCCAGCAGCTTAGTTAGGGGGACACAAAGGGGGCCTGGGGCCAACGTCCTGACTTTC.

The chain uses TRBV20-1 and TRBJ2-5; TRBD1 matches 11 bases. Germline V gives CDR1 DFQATT, CDR2 SNEGSKA (reference sequence). The CDR3 contains 14 residues. The J segment lost 5 bases and the V segment lost 7 bases, leaving 9 bases of the junction unmatched. Here the CDR3 reads CSGERTGGTETQYF. As DNA, the CDR3 is TGCAGTGGTGAACGGACAGGGGGCACGGAGACCCAGTACTTC.

This clonotype has at least ten counts. This chain joins TRBV3-1 and TRBJ2-7, with 7 positions matching TRBD1. The CDR3 has 17 amino acids. Germline values: CDR1 LGHDT, CDR2 YNNKEL (reference sequence). V lost 0 bases, J lost 3 bases, and 11 bases stayed unmatched. CDR3 protein: CASSQDVVGTVDYEQYF. The CDR3 DNA reads TGTGCCAGCAGCCAAGATGTAGTCGGGACAGTCGACTACGAGCAGTACTTC.

This clonotype was detected ten times or more. The chain employs TRBV7-6 and TRBJ2-5; D perhaps matches TRBD2 (6 bases). Germline CDR1 SGHVS, CDR2 FNYEAQ. Deletions cut 3 bases from V and 2 bases from J, with 7 bases between. The length of the CDR3 is 13 residues. The CDR3 loop is CASSLGLQETQYF. In DNA, the CDR3 is TGTGCCAGCAGCTTGGGACTTCAAGAGACCCAGTACTTC.

In its sample, this clonotype was seen many times. The V call is TRBV20-1, the J call TRBJ2-3; D unresolved. The V gene's germline CDR1 is DFQATT and CDR2 SNEGSKA (reference sequence). This CDR3 has 11 amino acids. V lost 6 bases and J 4 bases, leaving 8 bases between the germline ends. The CDR3 coding sequence is TGCAGTGCCCCTTTTCCAGATACGCAGTATTTT. Its translation is CSAPFPDTQYF.

This clonotype was counted many times. The genes are TRBV5-1 and TRBJ2-2; D is undetermined. V lost 2 bases, J lost 1 base, and 6 bases lay in between. The CDR3 runs to 14 residues. Germline CDR1 SGHRS, CDR2 YFSETQ. CDR3 sequence reads: CASSFGGNTGELFF. The CDR3 DNA reads as TGCGCCAGCAGCTTTGGCGGGAACACCGGGGAGCTGTTTTTT.

This clonotype showed up many times. The DNA of the CDR3 is TGTGCCAGCAGCTTGGGCGATCAGCCCCAGCATTTT. Protein product: CASSLGDQPQHF. This chain links TRBV5-6 with TRBJ1-5, with D unclear. The length of the CDR3 is 12 residues. V was cut by 0 bases and J by 5 bases, with 3 bases left in between. Per germline, CDR1 SGHDT and CDR2 YYEEEE.

The genes are TRBV10-3 and TRBJ1-2, with D uncertain. The CDR3 spans 13 residues. Germline V gene lookup returns CDR1 ENHRY and CDR2 SYGVKD. Trimming cost V 6 bases and J 7 bases, with 15 bases left between them. The CDR3: CAIRSEGYGGYTF. Written as DNA, the CDR3 is TGTGCCATCAGATCTGAGGGATATGGTGGCTACACCTTC.

This chain connects TRBV7-9 to TRBJ1-2; D remains ambiguous. Looked up from germline, CDR1 is SEHNR and CDR2 is FQNEAQ (reference sequence). CDR3 length: 15 residues. Trimming stripped 2 bases from V and 4 bases from J, with 14 bases between. The CDR3 bases are TGTGCCAGCAGCTTATTGTCCGTGGTAACCTATGGCTACACCTTC. Translation gives CASSLLSVVTYGYTF.

This clonotype was seen many times. The J gene is TRBJ1-5, the V gene TRBV7-9; perhaps TRBD1 as D (5 bases). The V end was cut by 3 bases, the J end by 6 bases, with 9 bases between. Germline V gives CDR1 SEHNR, CDR2 FQNEAQ (reference sequence). CDR3 length: 13 residues. Here the CDR3 DNA reads TGTGCCAGCAGCTTGTCAGGGACTCAGCCCCAGCATTTT. As protein: CASSLSGTQPQHF.

This chain connects TRBV9 to TRBJ2-5, with TRBD1 matching 9 bases. In germline, CDR1 is SGDLS, CDR2 YYNGEE. The V gene end was trimmed by 2 bases and the J gene end by 5 bases; junction bases not matched to a gene: 7. The CDR3 length is 15 residues. CDR3 bases: TGTGCCAGCAGCGTCGGACAGGGGAAAATTGAGACCCAGTACTTC. This codes for CASSVGQGKIETQYF.

V and J are TRBV30 and TRBJ2-7; 7 positions agree with TRBD1. The CDR3 spans 14 residues. Trimming at V came to 2 bases and at J to 3 bases, leaving 7 bases not matched to a gene. Germline V gene data show CDR1 as GTSNPN and CDR2 as SVGIG (reference sequence). The CDR3 coding sequence is TGTGCCTGGAGTATGACAGGGATTTACTACGAGCAGTACTTC. Encoded protein: CAWSMTGIYYEQYF.

This clonotype was recorded at least ten times. The V call is TRBV27, the J call TRBJ1-2, with 7 bases lining up with TRBD1. Germline CDR1 reads MNHEY; CDR2 reads SMNVEV (reference sequence). The CDR3 runs to 14 residues. The V segment lost 6 bases and the J segment 5 bases; nucleotides outside the gene matches: 9. CDR3 residues: CASRRQGIDYGYTF. The DNA of the CDR3 is TGTGCCAGCAGACGACAGGGTATCGATTATGGCTACACCTTC.

Ten or more counts support this clonotype. Written as DNA, the CDR3 is TGCGCCAGCAGCGTGGACGGGGACGCTAGGATCTATGGCTACACCTTC. Translation: CASSVDGDARIYGYTF. V is TRBV5-1 and J is TRBJ1-2; a weak D match, TRBD1 (5 bases). Trimming removed 4 bases at V and 4 bases at J, with 20 bases between. The CDR3 covers 16 residues. Germline V gives CDR1 SGHRS, CDR2 YFSETQ.

This clonotype appeared a few times. The chain joins TRBV4-1 to TRBJ2-3, with 7 bases aligning to TRBD2. V dropped 1 base and J dropped 6; count of bases not matched to a gene: 13. Germline values: CDR1 MGHRA, CDR2 YSYEKL. CDR3 length equals 17 residues. The CDR3 nucleotides read TGCGCCAGCAGCCAAGTATCGGGCCTAGCGGTCGGTGATACGCAGTATTTT. Translated: CASSQVSGLAVGDTQYF.

This chain connects TRBV11-1 to TRBJ1-5, with 7 bases matching TRBD1. The trim removed 3 bases at V and 0 bases at J, leaving 14 bases unmatched. Germline CDR1 SGHAT, CDR2 FQDESV (reference sequence). The CDR3 contains 19 residues. CDR3 in amino acids: CASSFGGVGQVYSNQPQHF. As DNA, the CDR3 is TGTGCCAGCAGCTTCGGGGGGGTTGGACAGGTGTATAGCAATCAGCCCCAGCATTTT.

The sample holds a few counts of this clonotype. This chain uses TRBV11-3 with TRBJ2-5; no clear D. The CDR3 runs 15 residues. Germline V gives CDR1 SGHNT, CDR2 YENEEA. The V end lost 2 bases, the J end lost 5 bases, and 15 bases lay between the germline ends. CDR3 region: CASSLSIAIMETQYF. The CDR3 DNA sequence: TGTGCCAGCAGCTTAAGTATAGCCATAATGGAGACCCAGTACTTC.

This clonotype was detected many times. This chain joins TRBV4-2 and TRBJ2-3, with D maybe TRBD1 (5 bases). V was shortened by 5 bases and J by 6 bases, with 9 bases between the two germline ends. The CDR3 is 12 amino acids. Per germline, CDR1 LGHNA and CDR2 YNFKEQ. CDR3 coding DNA: TGTGCCAGCAGCATATCAGGGGATACGCAGTATTTT. It is translated as CASSISGDTQYF.

As for this clonotype: One base away lies a much larger clone, so this may be a sequencing read error. The V call is TRBV7-2, the J call TRBJ1-1; the D is unclear. Germline CDR1 and CDR2: SGHTA and FQGNSA. The CDR3 length is 14 residues. The CDR3 region is CASSLYEMNTEASF. The CDR3 nucleotides read TGTGCCAGCAGCTTATACGAGATGAACACTGAAGCTTCCTTT.

This clonotype was seen repeatedly, ten times or more. This chain joins TRBV7-9 and TRBJ1-1; D unresolved. Looked up from germline, CDR1 is SEHNR and CDR2 is FQNEAQ (reference sequence). Trimming took 1 base from V and 6 from J, leaving 12 bases between them. The CDR3 length is 14 residues. The CDR3 loop reads CASSLGALSAEAFF. CDR3 DNA: TGTGCCAGCAGCTTAGGGGCTCTGAGCGCTGAAGCTTTCTTT.

This clonotype was observed many times. This rearrangement joins TRBV5-1 to TRBJ2-5, with TRBD2 matching 7 bases. V trimming: 5 bases; J trimming: 1 base; junction bases outside the gene matches: 5. Germline CDR1 SGHRS, CDR2 YFSETQ. The CDR3 length is 14 residues. The DNA for the CDR3 is TGCGCCAGCAGATCCAGCGGGGTCCAAGAGACCCAGTACTTC. This translates into CASRSSGVQETQYF. Full variable domain (remainder filled in from reference TRBV5-1 and TRBJ2-5): KAGVTQTPRYLIKTRGQQVTLSCSPISGHRSVSWYQQTPGQGLQFLFEYFSETQRNKGNFPGRFSGRQFSNSRSEMNVSTLELGDSALYLCASRSSGVQETQYFGPGTRLLVL.

The CDR3 region is CASSYYQQGSYSNQPQHF. CDR3 DNA: TGTGCCAGCAGTTACTATCAACAGGGCTCTTATAGCAATCAGCCCCAGCATTTT. V usage is TRBV6-2 or TRBV6-3 and J usage is TRBJ1-5, with a possible D match to TRBD1 (6 bases). CDR1 MNHEY and CDR2 SVGEGT come from the germline V gene. The CDR3 is 18 amino acids. Trimming cost V 1 base and J 0 bases, with 16 bases left between them.

The sample holds a few counts of this clonotype. The rearrangement uses TRBV4-1 and TRBJ2-1; D possibly matches TRBD1 or TRBD2 (5 bases each). The germline CDR1 and CDR2 sequences are MGHRA and YSYEKL. V lost 5 bases to trimming and J lost 8 bases, with 13 bases between them. CDR3 size: 13 residues. The CDR3 DNA sequence: TGCGCCAGCAGCGGGGGAAGGGACCATGAGCAGTTCTTC. Its translation is CASSGGRDHEQFF.

Many counts were recorded for this clonotype. The rearrangement uses TRBV11-2 and TRBJ2-1; 9 positions agree with TRBD2. This CDR3 has 13 residues. CDR1 and CDR2 from the germline V gene are SGHAT and FQNNGV. CDR3 nucleotides: TGTGCGACCGGGGCGGGGGGGCCCAATGAGCAGTTCTTC. It codes for CATGAGGPNEQFF. The variable domain in full, completed from reference TRBV11-2 and TRBJ2-1, reads EAGVAQSPRYKIIEKRQSVAFWCNPISGHATLYWYQQILGQGPKLLIQFQNNGVVDDSQLPKDRFSAERLKGVDSTLKIQPAKLEDSAVYLCATGAGGPNEQFFGPGTRLTVL.

V is TRBV7-8 and J is TRBJ2-3, with 7 bases that match TRBD2. J was trimmed by 3 bases and V by 5 bases; bases with no gene match: 20. The CDR3 is made up of 19 amino acids. Germline V gives CDR1 SGHVS, CDR2 FQNEAQ. CDR3 loop: CASSTKRGRPLVATDTQYF. The CDR3 coding sequence is TGTGCCAGCAGCACAAAGCGGGGAAGACCCCTAGTGGCTACAGATACGCAGTATTTT.